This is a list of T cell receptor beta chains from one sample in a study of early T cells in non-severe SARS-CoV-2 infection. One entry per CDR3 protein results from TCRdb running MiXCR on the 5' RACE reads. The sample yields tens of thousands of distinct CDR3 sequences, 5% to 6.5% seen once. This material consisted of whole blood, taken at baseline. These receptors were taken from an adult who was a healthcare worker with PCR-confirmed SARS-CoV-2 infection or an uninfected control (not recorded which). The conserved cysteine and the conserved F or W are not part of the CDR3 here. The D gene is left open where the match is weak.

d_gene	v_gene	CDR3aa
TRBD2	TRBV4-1	ASSPSGGGTDTQY
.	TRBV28	ASSSRQEYQPQH
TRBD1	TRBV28	ASSLTDRGYEQY
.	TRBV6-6	ASSYSQVYNEQF
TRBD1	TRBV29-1	SVDRGQGALL
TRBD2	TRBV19	ASSIPLAGAEQY
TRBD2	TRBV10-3	AISPGGSYEQY
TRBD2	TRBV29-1	SVDRLAGASEQY
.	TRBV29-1	SVTRHLAASWYEQF
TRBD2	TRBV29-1	SVKRTSGLYEQY